This T cell receptor (beta chain) emerged from a study of early T cells in non-severe SARS-CoV-2 infection. About the research overall: RNA in bulk from unsorted whole blood was sequenced, and chains were unpaired. Study-level results: VDJdb-based annotation leaned toward anti-spike CD8 responses and missed private and CD4 specificities.

This clonotype was detected ten times or more. Its antigen is unknown. The germline V and J ends were trimmed by 4 bases and 3 bases, with 14 bases remaining between them. CDR1 is SGHRS and CDR2 is YFSETQ in the germline V gene. CDR3 length: 14 amino acids. Researchers attached unique molecular identifiers to individual cDNA molecules. TCRdb analysed the 5' RACE reads with MiXCR anew, one entry per CDR3 protein. The table records roughly 67,000 distinct CDR3 sequences, 9.5% to 13% of them present only once. The chain couples TRBV5-1 to TRBJ2-7; D is ambiguous. The sequenced material came from whole blood. This receptor was taken from an adult who was a healthcare worker with PCR-confirmed SARS-CoV-2 infection or an uninfected control (not recorded which). The CDR3 DNA reads as TGCGCCAGCAGCAAGAGAAGTGTAGACTACGAGCAGTACTTC. This encodes CASSKRSVDYEQYF.